The rows below give T cell receptor beta chains drawn from one sample of a study of T cell responses to AZD1222 COVID-19 vaccine. The method was immunoSEQ multiplex PCR; TCRdb's version includes in-frame clones alone and lacks a portion of them. Of under 150,000 clones listed, about nine tenths were seen once; the top ten hold approximately 1%. Sample: peripheral blood, taken on day 0 of AZD1222 vaccination. Receptor source: an adult in good health. Each CDR3 is given with its conserved first and last residue. Each record gives: J gene, V gene, D gene, clone size, CDR3 protein, CDR3 DNA. The D gene is left open where the match is weak. Clone sizes are given selectively: once, few, many, or a class where the clone is expanded.

TRBJ1-5 TRBV29-1 . . CSVANVDQPQHF TGCAGCGTTGCTAACGTGGATCAGCCCCAGCATTTT
TRBJ1-1 TRBV19 . . CASSIKVGNTEAFF TGTGCCAGTAGTATAAAGGTGGGGAACACTGAAGCTTTCTTT
TRBJ2-3 TRBV20-1 . . CSALKADTQYF TGCAGTGCCCTAAAGGCAGATACGCAGTATTTT
TRBJ1-4 TRBV5-8 . . CASSLRSTGRNEKLFF TGTGCCAGCAGCTTGAGGTCGACAGGTAGAAATGAAAAACTGTTTTTT
TRBJ2-1 TRBV6-5 . . CASSYSLGGSYNEQFF TGTGCCAGCAGTTACTCGCTGGGGGGCTCCTACAATGAGCAGTTCTTC
TRBJ1-2 TRBV20-1 . . CSASRGLNYGYTF TGCAGTGCTAGTCGGGGTCTTAACTATGGCTACACCTTC
TRBJ1-2 TRBV20-1 . . CSAGGNSGYTF TGCAGTGCCGGAGGGAACTCTGGCTACACCTTC
TRBJ1-1 TRBV20-1 . . CSVDAHTEAFF TGCAGTGTAGACGCCCACACTGAAGCTTTCTTT
TRBJ2-3 TRBV9 . . CASSEDSYSTDTQYF TGTGCCAGCAGCGAAGACTCGTATAGCACAGATACGCAGTATTTT
TRBJ2-1 TRBV30 TRBD2 once CAWSGIPSSGRELEQFF TGTGCCTGGAGCGGGATACCCTCTAGCGGGAGAGAGCTGGAGCAGTTCTTC
TRBJ1-3 TRBV7-9 . once CASTRQAGGTIYF TGTGCCAGCACCCGACAGGCGGGTGGCACCATATATTTT
TRBJ2-5 TRBV11-2 . . CASSPSPETQYF TGTGCCAGCAGCCCCTCTCCGGAGACCCAGTACTTC
TRBJ1-4 TRBV19 . . CASSIGSGYDEKLFF TGTGCCAGTAGTATAGGCAGCGGGTATGATGAAAAACTGTTTTTT
TRBJ2-5 TRBV7-9 . few CASSKALGETQYF TGTGCCAGCAGCAAGGCCCTGGGAGAGACCCAGTACTTC
TRBJ2-5 TRBV29-1 . . CSVETPGTETQYF TGCAGCGTTGAAACCCCAGGGACAGAGACCCAGTACTTC
TRBJ1-1 TRBV19 TRBD1 . CASSIGTALEAFF TGTGCCAGTAGTATTGGGACAGCCCTTGAAGCTTTCTTT
TRBJ2-1 TRBV7-3 TRBD2 . CASSPYPAGLAGAGYNEQFF TGTGCCAGCAGCCCTTATCCGGCGGGACTAGCGGGAGCGGGATACAATGAGCAGTTCTTC
TRBJ1-1 TRBV15 . . CATSRVLWRENTEAFF TGTGCCACCAGCAGGGTCCTTTGGAGGGAGAACACTGAAGCTTTCTTT
TRBJ2-1 TRBV24-1 . . CATSGVRGGTLSYNEQFF TGTGCCACCAGTGGGGTTCGGGGCGGGACCCTGTCCTACAATGAGCAGTTCTTC
TRBJ1-1 TRBV29-1 . . CSGGDNTEAFF TGCAGCGGGGGGGATAACACTGAAGCTTTCTTT
TRBJ2-3 TRBV4-1 . . CASSLLWTDTQYF TGCGCCAGCAGCCTCCTGTGGACAGATACGCAGTATTTT
TRBJ2-1 TRBV4-2 TRBD1 . CASSPGTGDSYNEQFF TGTGCCAGCAGCCCGGGGACAGGCGATTCCTACAATGAGCAGTTCTTC
TRBJ1-2 TRBV30 . once CAWEITGTYITF TGTGCCTGGGAAATAACCGGGACATACATCACCTTC
TRBJ2-2 TRBV4-1 . . CASSQVVYTGELFF TGCGCCAGCAGCCAAGTGGTATACACCGGGGAGCTGTTTTTT
TRBJ2-2 TRBV21-1 . . CASSSEGCGTGERNTGELFF TGTGCCAGCAGCTCCGAGGGGTGCGGGACAGGGGAGAGAAACACCGGGGAGCTGTTTTTT
TRBJ2-3 TRBV11-3 . . CASSLRASTDTQYF TGTGCCAGCAGCTTAAGGGCAAGCACAGATACGCAGTATTTT
TRBJ2-7 TRBV11-1 . . CASSLVEWSYEQYF TGTGCCAGCAGCTTAGTTGAGTGGAGCTACGAGCAGTACTTC
TRBJ2-7 TRBV13 . . CASSTKTNYEQYF TGTGCCAGCAGCACAAAAACAAACTACGAGCAGTACTTC
TRBJ2-5 TRBV7-6 . . CASSLRGQLGETQYF TGTGCCAGCAGCCTCCGGGGACAATTGGGGGAGACCCAGTACTTC
TRBJ1-5 TRBV30 TRBD1 . CAWSENRGYQPQHF TGTGCCTGGAGTGAGAACAGGGGCTACCAGCCCCAGCATTTT
TRBJ2-1 TRBV12-5 . . CASGLVAQQFF TGTGCTAGTGGTTTGGTAGCACAGCAGTTCTTC
TRBJ1-1 TRBV5-6 . . CASSSEGEDTEAFF TGTGCCAGCAGCTCAGAAGGGGAGGACACTGAAGCTTTCTTT
TRBJ1-2 TRBV9 . . CASEPHREGGYTF TGTGCCAGCGAACCCCACAGGGAGGGTGGCTACACCTTC
TRBJ1-2 TRBV27 . . CASSDGYYGYTF TGTGCCAGCTCCGACGGGTACTATGGCTACACCTTC
TRBJ1-2 TRBV5-1 . . CASSLEFRGALSYGYTF TGCGCCAGCAGCTTGGAGTTTAGGGGGGCGCTCAGCTATGGCTACACCTTC
TRBJ1-5 TRBV19 . . CASSMSSGGGLRPQHF TGTGCCAGTAGTATGTCCTCGGGGGGGGGCTTGAGGCCCCAGCATTTT
TRBJ1-2 TRBV2 TRBD1 . CASRMTGGLNGYTF TGTGCCAGCAGAATGACAGGGGGGTTGAATGGCTACACCTTC
TRBJ1-5 TRBV2 . . CASSDRVSNQPQHF TGTGCCAGCAGTGACAGGGTCAGCAATCAGCCCCAGCATTTT
TRBJ1-2 TRBV12-1 . . CASNVQDPNYGYTF TGTGCCAGCAACGTTCAGGATCCTAACTATGGCTACACCTTC
TRBJ1-2 TRBV6-5 TRBD1 . CASSRDRREGYTF TGTGCCAGCAGCCGGGACAGAAGGGAAGGCTACACCTTC